The clone carrying this TCR beta chain was seen ten or more times. What it binds is unknown. MiXCR, run by TCRdb on the 5' RACE reads, gives a single entry per CDR3 protein. The sample holds 300,000 to 350,000 distinct CDR3 sequences, approximately 19% seen once. The germline CDR1 and CDR2 sequences are MNHEY and SVGAGI. The junction had 11 bases not matched to a gene; V was cut back by 3 bases and J by 5 bases. This CDR3 contains 16 residues. The data were obtained in a study of T-cell memory formation after mild COVID-19. The study, taken as a whole, reports: Unconfirmed was the SARS-CoV-2 specificity of second-wave clones that peaked on day 37. Clones that shrank (day 15 to 85) were balanced CD4/CD8, whereas later expanders leaned CD4+. Contracting CD4+ clones were located mainly in CM and EM, and CD8+ clones in EMRA.

The clonotype was recovered from a man younger than 35 who had mild COVID-19 (a few samples of this study predate the infection). Cell type and time point are not known. Sequenced input: PBMCs or a T cell subset sorted from them (not recorded which). V is TRBV6-5 and J is TRBJ2-3; 7 bases line up with TRBD2. The chain's CDR3 is CASSYQGGRGRDTQYF. The CDR3 DNA follows: TGTGCCAGCAGTTATCAGGGTGGGAGGGGACGAGATACGCAGTATTTT.